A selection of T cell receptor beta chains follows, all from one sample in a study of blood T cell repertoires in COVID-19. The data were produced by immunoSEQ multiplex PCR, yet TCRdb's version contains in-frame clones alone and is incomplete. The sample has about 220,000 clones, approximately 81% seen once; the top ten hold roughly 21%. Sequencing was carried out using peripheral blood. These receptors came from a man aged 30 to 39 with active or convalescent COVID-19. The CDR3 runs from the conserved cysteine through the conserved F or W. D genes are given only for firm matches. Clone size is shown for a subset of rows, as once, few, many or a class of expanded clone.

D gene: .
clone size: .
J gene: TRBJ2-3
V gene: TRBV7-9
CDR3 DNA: TGTGCCAGCAGCTTATATAACGGGGGGCACACAGATACGCAGTATTTT
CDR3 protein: CASSLYNGGHTDTQYF

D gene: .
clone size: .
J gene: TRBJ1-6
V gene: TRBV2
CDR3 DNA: TGTGCCAGCAGTGTCACGAGCTCCTATAATTCACCCCTCCACTTT
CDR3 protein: CASSVTSSYNSPLHF

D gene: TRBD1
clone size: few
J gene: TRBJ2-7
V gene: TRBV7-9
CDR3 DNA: TGTGCCAGCAGTCGGACAGGGGACGAGCAGTACTTC
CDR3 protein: CASSRTGDEQYF

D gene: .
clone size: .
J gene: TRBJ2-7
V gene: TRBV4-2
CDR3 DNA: TGTGCCAGCAGCCATGGAGAAACAGGGACGACCACCGACGAGCAGTACTTC
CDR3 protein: CASSHGETGTTTDEQYF

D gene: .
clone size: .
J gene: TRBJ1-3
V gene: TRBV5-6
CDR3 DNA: TGTGCCAGCAGCTTGGCCGAGGTATCTGGAAACACCATATATTTT
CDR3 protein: CASSLAEVSGNTIYF

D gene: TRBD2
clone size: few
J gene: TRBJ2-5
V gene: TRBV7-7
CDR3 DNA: TGTGCCAGCAGCAACGGACTAGCGGGGGAAGTGGAGACCCAGTACTTC
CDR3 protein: CASSNGLAGEVETQYF

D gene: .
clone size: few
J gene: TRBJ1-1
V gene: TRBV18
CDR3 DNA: TGTGCCAGCTCACCACCGCACACAGGAACCACTGAAGCTTTCTTT
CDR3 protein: CASSPPHTGTTEAFF

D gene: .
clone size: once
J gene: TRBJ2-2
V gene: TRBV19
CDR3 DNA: TGTGCCAGTCAGGGGACCAACACCGGGGAGCTGTTTTTT
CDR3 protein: CASQGTNTGELFF

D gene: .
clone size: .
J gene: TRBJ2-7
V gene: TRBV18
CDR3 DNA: TGTGCCAGCTCACCAGGGGGGTACGAGCAGTACTTC
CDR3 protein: CASSPGGYEQYF

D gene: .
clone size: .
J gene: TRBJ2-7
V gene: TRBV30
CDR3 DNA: TGTGCCTGGACCCGGGGGACAGACTCCTACGAGCAGTACTTC
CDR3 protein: CAWTRGTDSYEQYF

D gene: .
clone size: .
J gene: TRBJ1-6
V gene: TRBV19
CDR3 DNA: TGTGCCTCAAAGGGGGGGCAGGCCTCGGGTTCACCCCTCCACTTT
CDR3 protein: CASKGGQASGSPLHF

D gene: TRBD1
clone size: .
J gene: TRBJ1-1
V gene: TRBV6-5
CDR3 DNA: TGTGCCAGCAGTACACAGGGGGGTACTGAAGCTTTCTTT
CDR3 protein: CASSTQGGTEAFF

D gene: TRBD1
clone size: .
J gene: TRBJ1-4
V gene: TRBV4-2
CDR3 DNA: TGTGCCAGCAGCCACCCTGACAGGGCGGGCCGTGAAAAACTGTTTTTT
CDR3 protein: CASSHPDRAGREKLFF

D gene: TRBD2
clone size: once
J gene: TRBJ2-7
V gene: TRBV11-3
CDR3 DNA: TGTGCCAGCAGCCCCGGCCCACTAGCGGGAGGCTCATACGAGCAGTACTTC
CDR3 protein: CASSPGPLAGGSYEQYF

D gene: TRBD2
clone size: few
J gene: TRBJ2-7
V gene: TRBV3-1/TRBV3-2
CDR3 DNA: TGTGCCATTCGGGTAGCGGGCCCCTACGAGCAGTACTTC
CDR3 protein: CAIRVAGPYEQYF

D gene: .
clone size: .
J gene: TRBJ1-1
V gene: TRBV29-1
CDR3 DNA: TGCAGCGTTGTTATTCTTGGCGGGAACACTGAAGCTTTCTTT
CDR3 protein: CSVVILGGNTEAFF

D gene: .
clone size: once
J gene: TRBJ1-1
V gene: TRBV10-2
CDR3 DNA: TGCGCCAGCAGTGAGGAGCCAGGGAACACTGAAGCTTTCTTT
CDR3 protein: CASSEEPGNTEAFF

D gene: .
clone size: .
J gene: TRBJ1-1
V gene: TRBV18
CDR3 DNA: TGTGCCAGCTCACCGTCTCAGGGGCAAGGGGGGGCTGAAGCTTTCTTT
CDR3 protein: CASSPSQGQGGAEAFF

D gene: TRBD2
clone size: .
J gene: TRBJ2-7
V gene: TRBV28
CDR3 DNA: TGTGCCAGCAGGGGACTAGCGGGAGCCGGGAGATTGGGACACGAGCAGTACTTC
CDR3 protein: CASRGLAGAGRLGHEQYF

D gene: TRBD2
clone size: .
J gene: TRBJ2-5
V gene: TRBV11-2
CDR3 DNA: TGTGCCAGCAGCTTAGGACTAGCGGGAGGTGAGACCCAGTACTTC
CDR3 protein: CASSLGLAGGETQYF

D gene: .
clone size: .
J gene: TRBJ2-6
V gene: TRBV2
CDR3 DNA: TGTGCCAGCAGTAGGCAGGGCCGCTTCTCTGGGGCCAACGTCCTGACTTTC
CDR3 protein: CASSRQGRFSGANVLTF

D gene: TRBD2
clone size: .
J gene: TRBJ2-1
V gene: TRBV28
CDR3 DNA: TGTGCCAGCAGTTTGATAGCGGGAGGGCCCTACAATGAGCAGTTCTTC
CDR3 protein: CASSLIAGGPYNEQFF

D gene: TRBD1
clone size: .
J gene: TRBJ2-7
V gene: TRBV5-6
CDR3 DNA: TGTGCCAGCAGCCCGGGACAGGGGAACGAGCAGTACTTC
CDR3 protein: CASSPGQGNEQYF

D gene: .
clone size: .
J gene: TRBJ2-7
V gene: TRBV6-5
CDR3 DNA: TGTGCCAGCAGCCGGACAGTTAGCTCCTACGAGCAGTACTTC
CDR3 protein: CASSRTVSSYEQYF

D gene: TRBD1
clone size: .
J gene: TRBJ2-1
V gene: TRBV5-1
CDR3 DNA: TGCGCCAGCAGACCTACAGGGGACTACAATGAGCAGTTCTTC
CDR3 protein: CASRPTGDYNEQFF

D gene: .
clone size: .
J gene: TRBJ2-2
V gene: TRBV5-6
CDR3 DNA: TGTGCCAGCAGCTTGGTCGGCGGAATGAACACCGGGGAGCTGTTTTTT
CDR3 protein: CASSLVGGMNTGELFF

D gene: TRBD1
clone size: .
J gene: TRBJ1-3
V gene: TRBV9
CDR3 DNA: TGTGCCAGCAGCGTAGAGGACAGGACTTTCTCTGGAAACACCATATATTTT
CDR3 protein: CASSVEDRTFSGNTIYF

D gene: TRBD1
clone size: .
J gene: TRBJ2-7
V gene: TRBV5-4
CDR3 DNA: TGTGCCAGCAGCCGCCATTCCACAGGGGACGGCTACGAGCAGTACTTC
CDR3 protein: CASSRHSTGDGYEQYF

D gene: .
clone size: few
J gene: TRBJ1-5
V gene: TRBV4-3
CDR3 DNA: TGCGCCAGCAGCCAAGATACGGGGAGCAATCAGCCCCAGCATTTT
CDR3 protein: CASSQDTGSNQPQHF

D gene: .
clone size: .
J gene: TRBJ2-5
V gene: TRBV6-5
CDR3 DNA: TGTGCCAGCAGTTACCGTGACATGGCGGAGACCCAGTACTTC
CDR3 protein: CASSYRDMAETQYF

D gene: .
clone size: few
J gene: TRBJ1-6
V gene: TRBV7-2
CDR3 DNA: TGTGCCAGCAGCTCCCGGGACAACGGTTCACCCCTCCACTTT
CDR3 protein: CASSSRDNGSPLHF

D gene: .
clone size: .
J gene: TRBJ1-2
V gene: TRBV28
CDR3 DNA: TGTGCCAGCAGTTTAAGGCAGGGCCACGGCTACACCTTC
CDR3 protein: CASSLRQGHGYTF

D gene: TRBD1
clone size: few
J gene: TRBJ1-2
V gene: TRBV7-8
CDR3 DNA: TGTGCCAGCAGCCCGGGACAGGCCTATGGCTACACCTTC
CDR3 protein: CASSPGQAYGYTF

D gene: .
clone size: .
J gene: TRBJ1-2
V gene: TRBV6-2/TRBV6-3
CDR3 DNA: TGTGCCAGCAGTTGGGGGGTCCCAGGGCCTGGCTACACCTTC
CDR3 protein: CASSWGVPGPGYTF

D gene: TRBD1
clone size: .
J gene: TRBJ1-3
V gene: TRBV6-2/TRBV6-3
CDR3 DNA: TGTGCCAGCAGCCAACAGTGGACAGGGACGAAAGTCACCATATATTTT
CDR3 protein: CASSQQWTGTKVTIYF

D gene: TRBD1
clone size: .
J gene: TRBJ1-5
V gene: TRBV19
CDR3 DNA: TGTGCCAGTATGCTAGGACAGGAGGGCCCGTTTAGCAATCAGCCCCAGCATTTT
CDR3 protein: CASMLGQEGPFSNQPQHF

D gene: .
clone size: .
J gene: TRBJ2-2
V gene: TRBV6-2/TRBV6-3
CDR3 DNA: TGTGCCAGCAGTCCCGGGCCGGAGGCGAGGGAGCTGTTTTTT
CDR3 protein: CASSPGPEARELFF

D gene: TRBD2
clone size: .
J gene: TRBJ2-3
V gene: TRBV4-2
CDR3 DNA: TGTGCCAGCAGCCAAGAGTGGCGGGGGGGTTTCTATACGCAGTATTTT
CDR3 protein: CASSQEWRGGFYTQYF

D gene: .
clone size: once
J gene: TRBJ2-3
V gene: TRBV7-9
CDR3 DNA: TGTGCCAGCAGGGCAGGGTGGGAAGGGGGAATCGATACGCAGTATTTT
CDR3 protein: CASRAGWEGGIDTQYF

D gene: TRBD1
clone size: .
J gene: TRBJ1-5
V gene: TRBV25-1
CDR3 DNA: TGTGCCAGTGGAGACAGGGGGACTCAGCCCCAGCATTTT
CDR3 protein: CASGDRGTQPQHF

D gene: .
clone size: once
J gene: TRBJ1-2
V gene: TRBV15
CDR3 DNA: TGTGCCACCAGCAGGACGACAGGTTCCTACACCTTC
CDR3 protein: CATSRTTGSYTF

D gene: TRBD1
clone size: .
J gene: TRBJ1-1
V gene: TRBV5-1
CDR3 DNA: TGCGCCAGCAGCTTGGCCCCAGGGGGTGCTGAAGCTTTCTTT
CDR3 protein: CASSLAPGGAEAFF

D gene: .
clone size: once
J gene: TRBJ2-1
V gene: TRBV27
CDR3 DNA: TGTGCCAGTTTCTCCGGGGGGCGCCTCGATGAGCAGTTCTTC
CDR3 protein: CASFSGGRLDEQFF

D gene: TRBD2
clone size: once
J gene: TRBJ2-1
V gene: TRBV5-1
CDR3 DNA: TGCGCCAGCAGCCCGGGACTAGCGGATGATGAGCAGTTCTTC
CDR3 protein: CASSPGLADDEQFF

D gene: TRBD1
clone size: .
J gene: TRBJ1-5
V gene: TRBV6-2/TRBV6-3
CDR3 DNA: TGTGCCAGCAGTTCCCTGGACAGGGGAAAGCAGCCCCAGCATTTT
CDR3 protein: CASSSLDRGKQPQHF

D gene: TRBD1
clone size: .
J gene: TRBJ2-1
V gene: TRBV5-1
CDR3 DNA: TGCGCCAGCAGCTTACCGGGACAGGGCTACAATGAGCAGTTCTTC
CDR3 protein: CASSLPGQGYNEQFF

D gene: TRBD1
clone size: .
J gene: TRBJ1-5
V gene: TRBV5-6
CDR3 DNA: TGTGCCAGCAGCTGGGGGACAGACTCCAATCAGCCCCAGCATTTT
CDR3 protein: CASSWGTDSNQPQHF

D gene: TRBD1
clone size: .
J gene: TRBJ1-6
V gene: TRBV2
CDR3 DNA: TGTGCCAGCAGGGGACAGGGCTCCTATAATTCACCCCTCCACTTT
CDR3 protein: CASRGQGSYNSPLHF

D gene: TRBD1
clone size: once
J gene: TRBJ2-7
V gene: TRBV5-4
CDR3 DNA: TGTGCCAGCAGCGATCGAAAGGGACAGGGCGAGGGGCAGTACTTC
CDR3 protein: CASSDRKGQGEGQYF

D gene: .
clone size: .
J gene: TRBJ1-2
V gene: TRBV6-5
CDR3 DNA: TGTGCCAGCAGTTACTATGACGGGGGCTACACCTTC
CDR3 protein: CASSYYDGGYTF

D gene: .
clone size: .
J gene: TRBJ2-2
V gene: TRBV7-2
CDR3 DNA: TGTGCCAGCAGCTTAGGGAGGGTGCCAGAGCTGTTTTTT
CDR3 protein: CASSLGRVPELFF

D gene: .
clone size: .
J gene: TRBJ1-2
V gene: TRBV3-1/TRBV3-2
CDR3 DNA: TGTGCCAGCAGCCCGGATAAGGGGGATGGCTACACCTTC
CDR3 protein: CASSPDKGDGYTF

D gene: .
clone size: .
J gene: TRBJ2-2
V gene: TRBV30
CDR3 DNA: TGTGCCTGGGGGGGCCTAAGGACCGGGGAGCTGTTTTTT
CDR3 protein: CAWGGLRTGELFF

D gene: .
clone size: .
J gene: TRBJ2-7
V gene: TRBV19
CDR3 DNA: TGTGCCAGTACGGACAGTAGGAACGAGCAGTACTTC
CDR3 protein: CASTDSRNEQYF

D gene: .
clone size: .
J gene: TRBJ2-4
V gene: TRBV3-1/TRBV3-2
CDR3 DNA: TGTGCCAGCAGCTGTTTCCACTTAGCCAAAAACATTCAGTACTTC
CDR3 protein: CASSCFHLAKNIQYF

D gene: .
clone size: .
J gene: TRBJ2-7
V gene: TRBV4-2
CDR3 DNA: TGTGCCAGCAGCCACCGGGTCTCCTACGAGCAGTACTTC
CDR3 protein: CASSHRVSYEQYF

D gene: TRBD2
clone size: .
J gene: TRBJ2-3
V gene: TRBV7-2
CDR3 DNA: TGTGCCAGCAGACCCCCCGGCGGGGGGGCTTGGGATACGCAGTATTTT
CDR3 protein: CASRPPGGGAWDTQYF